Below, 24 T cell receptor beta chains from the same sample are listed, as sequenced in a study of blood T cell repertoires in COVID-19. Sequencing was performed with immunoSEQ multiplex PCR; in TCRdb, only in-frame clones are kept and a portion is missing. This table holds fewer than 350,000 clones, 86% found once. Sequenced sample: peripheral blood. These receptors all come from a woman aged 25-40 years who had recovered from COVID-19.

The genes are TRBV4-1 and TRBJ1-4; no clear D. Germline V gene lookup returns CDR1 MGHRA and CDR2 YSYEKL. V lost 4 bases and J lost 6, with 9 bases in between. There are 13 residues in the CDR3. This CDR3 is CASSRGLHEKLFF. The CDR3 coding sequence is TGCGCCAGCAGCCGAGGACTTCATGAAAAACTGTTTTTT.

The chain has TRBV6-4 and TRBJ2-7; 8 nucleotides line up with TRBD2. J lost 5 bases, V lost 5 bases, and 5 bases had no gene match. This CDR3 spans 13 amino acids. From germline, CDR1 is MRHNA and CDR2 SNTAGT. In DNA form, the CDR3 reads TGTGCCAGCAGTCCACGGGAGGGAGACGAGCAGTACTTC. It codes for CASSPREGDEQYF.

The chain combines TRBV4-1 with TRBJ2-7, with 8 bases fitting TRBD2. The CDR3 runs 19 residues. V trimming: 3 bases; J trimming: 3 bases; junction bases outside the gene matches: 19. CDR1 MGHRA and CDR2 YSYEKL come from the germline V gene. In DNA form, the CDR3 reads TGCGCCAGCAGCCATCCGGGTTTCCTGAGACTAGCGTCCGTCTACGAGCAGTACTTC. This translates into CASSHPGFLRLASVYEQYF.

V and J are TRBV4-3 and TRBJ2-7; 8 bases map to TRBD2. Germline V CDR1 and CDR2: LGHNA, YSLEER. This CDR3 has 16 residues. Trimming cost V 3 bases and J 2 bases; bases outside gene matches: 9. CDR3 nucleotide sequence: TGCGCCAGCAGCCAGTCCCCGGGACTAGGGGCCTACGAGCAGTACTTC. As protein: CASSQSPGLGAYEQYF.

This chain connects TRBV6-2 or TRBV6-3 to TRBJ1-1, with 9 bases aligning to TRBD1. The V gene end was trimmed by 6 bases and the J gene end by 0 bases; junction bases not matched to a gene: 5. This CDR3 is 15 amino acids long. Looked up from germline, CDR1 is MNHEY and CDR2 is SVGEGT. The CDR3 DNA follows: TGTGCCAGCAGCCACAGGGGGCTAATGAACACTGAAGCTTTCTTT. The encoded protein is CASSHRGLMNTEAFF.

The genes are TRBV5-1 and TRBJ2-5, with TRBD2 identical over 13 bases. The germline V gene has CDR1 SGHRS and CDR2 YFSETQ. J lost 5 bases, V lost 1 base, and 8 bases had no gene match. The length of the CDR3 is 17 residues. This CDR3 reads CASSLRGLAGSKETQYF. CDR3 sequence (DNA): TGCGCCAGCAGCTTGAGGGGACTAGCGGGGTCGAAGGAGACCCAGTACTTC.

The chain links TRBV5-1 to TRBJ2-7; TRBD1 agrees at 7 bases. Germline CDR1 is SGHRS and CDR2 is YFSETQ. Trimming at V came to 2 bases and at J to 2 bases, leaving 4 bases not matched to a gene. The CDR3 is 14 residues long. Written as DNA, the CDR3 is TGCGCCAGCAGCTTCGGGGACAGCGCCTACGAGCAGTACTTC. The encoded protein is CASSFGDSAYEQYF.

Written as DNA, the CDR3 is TGTGCCAGCAGCTTAAACGCGGGGGCCGTCTCAAACACCGGGGAGCTGTTTTTT. Translated, it gives CASSLNAGAVSNTGELFF. V and J are TRBV11-3 and TRBJ2-2; D might be TRBD2 (7 bases). CDR3 length: 18 residues. Germline CDR1 reads SGHNT; CDR2 reads YENEEA. Trimming removed 2 bases at V and 2 bases at J, with 18 bases between. The whole variable domain, filled in from reference TRBV11-3 and TRBJ2-2, reads EAGVVQSPRYKIIEKKQPVAFWCNPISGHNTLYWYLQNLGQGPELLIRYENEEAVDDSQLPKDRFSAERLKGVDSTLKIQPAELGDSAVYLCASSLNAGAVSNTGELFFGEGSRLTVL.

The gene calls are TRBV5-4 and TRBJ2-5, with 9 nucleotides matching TRBD2. Germline CDR1 is SGHNT and CDR2 is YYREEE (reference sequence). The CDR3 is 15 residues long. Germline trimming cut 1 base from V and 2 bases from J; bases unmatched to any gene: 3. CDR3 coding DNA: TGTGCCAGCAGCTTGACTAGCGGGCTGCAAGAGACCCAGTACTTC. The encoded protein is CASSLTSGLQETQYF.

The V gene is TRBV28, the J gene TRBJ1-6, with 8 positions matching TRBD1. Per the germline V gene, CDR1 is MDHEN and CDR2 is SYDVKM. The CDR3 covers 14 residues. V was pared by 6 bases and J by 8 bases, with 6 bases of the junction left unmatched. CDR3 nucleotide sequence: TGTGCCAGCAGACCGGACAGGGAGGATTCACCCCTCCACTTT. It translates to CASRPDREDSPLHF. The complete variable domain, with remaining parts taken from reference TRBV28 and TRBJ1-6, reads DVKVTQSSRYLVKRTGEKVFLECVQDMDHENMFWYRQDPGLGLRLIYFSYDVKMKEKGDIPEGYSVSREKKERFSLILESASTNQTSMYLCASRPDREDSPLHFGNGTRLTVT.

In this sample, this clone turned up a few times. The chain couples TRBV6-6 to TRBJ2-5, with D possibly matching TRBD1 (6 bases). CDR3 length: 15 amino acids. Germline CDR1 reads MNHNY; CDR2 reads SVGAGI (reference sequence). The V gene lost 2 bases and the J gene lost 4 bases, with 14 bases spanning the gap. The CDR3 nucleotides are TGTGCCAGCAGTTACGGCGGTCAGGGGACAGAGACCCAGTACTTC. Its protein product is CASSYGGQGTETQYF.

The count of this clone is one. The chain joins TRBV2 to TRBJ2-7, with D possibly TRBD2 on 6 matching bases. The V gene's germline CDR1 is SNHLY and CDR2 FYNNEI. The CDR3 is made up of 15 amino acids. The V gene lost 3 bases and the J gene lost 5 bases, with 17 bases spanning the gap. CDR3 in amino acids: CASSENRDWGHEQYF. As DNA, the CDR3 is TGTGCCAGCAGTGAGAATAGGGACTGGGGCCACGAGCAGTACTTC.

The chain couples TRBV5-1 to TRBJ2-2; 9 bases line up with TRBD1. This CDR3 is 15 amino acids long. The junction had 7 bases not matched to a gene; V was cut back by 4 bases and J by 6 bases. Germline lookup yields CDR1 SGHRS and CDR2 YFSETQ. This CDR3 is CASSAGTGIPGELFF. CDR3 DNA sequence: TGCGCCAGCAGCGCCGGGACAGGGATTCCCGGGGAGCTGTTTTTT. The whole variable domain, remainder taken from reference TRBV5-1 and TRBJ2-2, is KAGVTQTPRYLIKTRGQQVTLSCSPISGHRSVSWYQQTPGQGLQFLFEYFSETQRNKGNFPGRFSGRQFSNSRSEMNVSTLELGDSALYLCASSAGTGIPGELFFGEGSRLTVL.

The chain couples TRBV19 to TRBJ2-7, with 7 bases identical to TRBD2. The V gene's germline CDR1 is LNHDA and CDR2 SQIVND (reference sequence). The ends lost 3 bases at V and 6 bases at J; junction bases unmatched: 8. The CDR3 has 14 residues. CDR3 bases: TGTGCCAGTAGTATTACGGACCGGACTAGCGAGCAGTACTTC. This codes for CASSITDRTSEQYF.

The chain uses TRBV6-5 and TRBJ1-2; the D is unclear. The CDR3 extends over 14 amino acids. The ends were cut back, 4 bases at V and 8 bases at J, with 17 bases in the middle. The germline gives CDR1 MNHEY, CDR2 SVGAGI. The CDR3 loop reads CASSFVGSASGYTF. CDR3 in DNA: TGTGCCAGCAGTTTCGTCGGGTCGGCCTCGGGCTACACCTTC.

A single count supports this clone. The genes are TRBV6-4 and TRBJ2-5, with a weak D call TRBD2 (6 bases). This CDR3 comprises 17 residues. Germline lookup yields CDR1 MRHNA and CDR2 SNTAGT. Trimming pared 6 bases from V and 2 bases from J, leaving 22 bases between. In DNA form, the CDR3 reads TGTGCCAGCAGGGACCCGGGCAGGATGGAGGGGCAAGAGACCCAGTACTTC. It translates to CASRDPGRMEGQETQYF.

The genes are TRBV5-1 and TRBJ2-6; TRBD1 matches at 8 bases. CDR1 and CDR2 (germline): SGHRS, YFSETQ. This CDR3 is built from 18 residues. Germline trimming cut 4 bases from V and 2 bases from J; bases unmatched to any gene: 11. The CDR3 loop reads CASSLDSGGAPGANVLTF. As DNA, the CDR3 is TGCGCCAGCAGCCTTGATTCAGGGGGCGCCCCTGGGGCCAACGTCCTGACTTTC.

The chain couples TRBV19 to TRBJ1-4; D not resolved. This CDR3 has 11 amino acids. Trimming left V 6 bases short and J 6 bases short, with 5 bases between. The germline gives CDR1 LNHDA, CDR2 SQIVND (reference sequence). This CDR3 is CASRGDEKLFF. The CDR3 coding sequence is TGTGCCAGTAGGGGCGATGAAAAACTGTTTTTT. The whole variable domain, filled in from reference TRBV19 and TRBJ1-4, reads DGGITQSPKYLFRKEGQNVTLSCEQNLNHDAMYWYRQDPGQGLRLIYYSQIVNDFQKGDIAEGYSVSREKKESFPLTVTSAQKNPTAFYLCASRGDEKLFFGSGTQLSVL.

As DNA, the CDR3 is TGTGCCAGCAGCTTGTCTTCTTACGAGCAGTACTTC. Encoded protein: CASSLSSYEQYF. The chain has TRBV5-6 and TRBJ2-7; no clear D. V was pared by 1 base and J by 4 bases, with 6 bases between. This CDR3 has 12 amino acids. CDR1 and CDR2 (germline): SGHDT, YYEEEE.

The chain joins TRBV25-1 to TRBJ1-2, with no clear D. CDR3 length: 12 amino acids. V was pared by 1 base and J by 4 bases, with 4 bases between. CDR1 and CDR2 (germline): MGHDK, SYGVNS. The CDR3 loop reads CASSESGYGYTF. The CDR3 nucleotides read TGTGCCAGCAGTGAATCAGGCTATGGCTACACCTTC.

This chain joins TRBV4-1 and TRBJ2-1; TRBD2 matches at 7 bases. Germline CDR1 reads MGHRA; CDR2 reads YSYEKL. This CDR3 has 13 residues. The V and J ends lost 4 bases and 15 bases, in that order; junction bases with no gene match: 12. Written as DNA, the CDR3 is TGCGCCAGCAGCCCGTATGCCGGGACTAAAACGTTCTTC. Translating it yields CASSPYAGTKTFF.

This rearrangement joins TRBV4-1 to TRBJ2-1, with unresolved D. Per the germline V gene, CDR1 is MGHRA and CDR2 is YSYEKL. Trimming cost V 5 bases and J 4 bases, with 12 bases left between them. The CDR3 is made up of 14 amino acids. CDR3 amino acids: CASSNPRSYNEQFF. The CDR3 bases are TGCGCCAGCAGCAACCCCCGGAGTTACAATGAGCAGTTCTTC.

There are a few counts of this clone. The chain is built from TRBV7-9 and TRBJ1-1, with a possible D match to TRBD1 (6 bases). With 5 bases removed from V and 2 bases from J, the gap between germline ends came to 15 bases. Germline V gene sequence: CDR1 SEHNR, CDR2 FQNEAQ (reference sequence). The CDR3 has 15 residues. The CDR3 DNA is TGTGCCAGCAGCCGAGGCTGGGACACAAACACTGAAGCTTTCTTT. Its protein product is CASSRGWDTNTEAFF.

The CDR3 protein is CASTRQGNIQYF. The CDR3 DNA reads as TGTGCCAGCACTAGACAGGGAAACATTCAGTACTTC. The genes are TRBV28 and TRBJ2-4, with 7 bases aligning to TRBD1. The ends lost 7 bases at V and 6 bases at J; junction bases unmatched: 3. The CDR3 length is 12 residues. Germline CDR1 is MDHEN and CDR2 is SYDVKM.